The T cell receptor (beta chain) described here comes from a study of regulatory T cells in long-lasting Graves disease. Broader study findings: New patients shared around 920 public clonotypes, fewer than the approximately 2,500 shared by persistent patients.

Stated time point: persistent/refractory GD, antithyroid drugs over 5 years with positive TRAb. PBMCs provided the RNA from which the TCR library was made. Turning to this clonotype: No antigen is known for it.

CDR1 MGHRA and CDR2 YSYEKL come from the germline V gene. V dropped 0 bases and J dropped 5 bases, with 20 bases sitting between them. The CDR3 spans 17 residues. Researchers made TCR beta libraries by using iRepertoire HTBI primers and running Arm-PCR on CDR3 regions. Original data processing: The identification of 60 or so TRBV and some 15 TRBJ segments was made across samples. MiXCR was run by TCRdb on the multiplex PCR reads, yielding one entry per CDR3 protein. These V and J calls are TCRdb output, not the study's own analysis. The data hold about 450,000 distinct CDR3 sequences, with about a quarter observed a single time.

The chain has TRBV4-1 and TRBJ2-7; possibly TRBD1 for D (5 bases). This TCR was sampled from a female donor with Graves disease. This material consisted of peripheral blood mononuclear cells (PBMCs), taken when the disease was refractory, from a patient treated with antithyroid drugs. The CDR3 protein is CASSQDFVRAGKNEQYF. Here the CDR3 DNA reads TGCGCCAGCAGCCAAGATTTCGTCAGGGCAGGGAAAAACGAGCAGTACTTC.